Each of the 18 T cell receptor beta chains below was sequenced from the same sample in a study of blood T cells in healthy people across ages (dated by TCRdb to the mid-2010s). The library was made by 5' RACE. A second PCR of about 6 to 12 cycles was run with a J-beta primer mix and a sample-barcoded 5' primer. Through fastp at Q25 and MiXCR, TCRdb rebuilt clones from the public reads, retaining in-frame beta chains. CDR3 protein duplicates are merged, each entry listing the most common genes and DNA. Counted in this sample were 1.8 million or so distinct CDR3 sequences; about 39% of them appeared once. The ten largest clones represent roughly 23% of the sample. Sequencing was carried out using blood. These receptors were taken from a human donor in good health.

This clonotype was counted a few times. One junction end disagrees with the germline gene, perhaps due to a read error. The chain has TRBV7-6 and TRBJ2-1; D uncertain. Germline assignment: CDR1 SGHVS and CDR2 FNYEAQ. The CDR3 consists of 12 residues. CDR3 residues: CANSLVVHEQFF. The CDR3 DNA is TGTGCCAACAGCTTAGTTGTCCATGAGCAGTTCTTC.

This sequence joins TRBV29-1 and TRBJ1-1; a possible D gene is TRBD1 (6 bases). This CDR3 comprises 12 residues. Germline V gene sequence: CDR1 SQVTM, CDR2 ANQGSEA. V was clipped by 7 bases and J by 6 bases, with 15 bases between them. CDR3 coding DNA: TGCAGCGGATCTTACGCAGGGGCTGAAGCTTTCTTT. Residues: CSGSYAGAEAFF. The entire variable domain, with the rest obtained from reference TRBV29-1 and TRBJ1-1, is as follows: SAVISQKPSRDICQRGTSLTIQCQVDSQVTMMFWYRQQPGQSLTLIATANQGSEATYESGFVIDKFPISRPNLTFSTLTVSNMSPEDSSIYLCSGSYAGAEAFFGQGTRLTVV.

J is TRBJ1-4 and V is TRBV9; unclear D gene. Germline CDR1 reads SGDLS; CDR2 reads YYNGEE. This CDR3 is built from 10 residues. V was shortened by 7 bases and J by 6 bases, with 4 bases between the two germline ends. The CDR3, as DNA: TGTGCCAGCGGAGATGAAAAACTGTTTTTT. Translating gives CASGDEKLFF. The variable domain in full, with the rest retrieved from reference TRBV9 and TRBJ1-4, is DSGVTQTPKHLITATGQRVTLRCSPRSGDLSVYWYQQSLDQGLQFLIQYYNGEERAKGNILERFSAQQFPDLHSELNLSSLELGDSALYFCASGDEKLFFGSGTQLSVL.

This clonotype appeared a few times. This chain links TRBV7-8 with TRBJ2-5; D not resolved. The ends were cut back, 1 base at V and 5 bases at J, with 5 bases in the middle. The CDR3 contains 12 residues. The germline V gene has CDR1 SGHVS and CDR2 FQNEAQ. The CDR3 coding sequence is TGTGCCAGCAGCTTAGTGTTCGAGACCCAGTACTTC. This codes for CASSLVFETQYF.

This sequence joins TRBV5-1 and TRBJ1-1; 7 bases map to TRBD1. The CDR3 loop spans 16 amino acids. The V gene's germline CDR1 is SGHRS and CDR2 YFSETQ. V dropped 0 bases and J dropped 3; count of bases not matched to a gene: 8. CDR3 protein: CASSLEWDRMYTEAFF. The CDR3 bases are TGCGCCAGCAGCTTGGAATGGGACAGAATGTACACTGAAGCTTTCTTT. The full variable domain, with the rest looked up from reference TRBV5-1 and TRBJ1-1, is KAGVTQTPRYLIKTRGQQVTLSCSPISGHRSVSWYQQTPGQGLQFLFEYFSETQRNKGNFPGRFSGRQFSNSRSEMNVSTLELGDSALYLCASSLEWDRMYTEAFFGQGTRLTVV.

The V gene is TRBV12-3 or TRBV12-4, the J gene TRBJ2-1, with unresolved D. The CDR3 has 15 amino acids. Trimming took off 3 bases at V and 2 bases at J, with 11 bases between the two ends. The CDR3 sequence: CASSFAWATYNEQFF. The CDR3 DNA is TGTGCCAGCAGTTTTGCCTGGGCCACCTACAATGAGCAGTTCTTC.

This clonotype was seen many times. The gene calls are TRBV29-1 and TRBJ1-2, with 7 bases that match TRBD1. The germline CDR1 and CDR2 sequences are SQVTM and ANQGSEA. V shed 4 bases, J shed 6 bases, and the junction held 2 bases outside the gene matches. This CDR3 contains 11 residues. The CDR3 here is CSVGQGDGYTF. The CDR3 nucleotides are TGCAGCGTTGGTCAGGGGGATGGCTACACCTTC.

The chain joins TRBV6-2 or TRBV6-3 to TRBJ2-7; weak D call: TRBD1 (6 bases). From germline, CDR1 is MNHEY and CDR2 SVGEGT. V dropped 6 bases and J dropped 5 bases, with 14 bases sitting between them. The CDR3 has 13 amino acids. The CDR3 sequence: CASRGPGVNEQYF. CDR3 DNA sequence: TGTGCCAGCAGAGGTCCAGGGGTCAACGAGCAGTACTTC.

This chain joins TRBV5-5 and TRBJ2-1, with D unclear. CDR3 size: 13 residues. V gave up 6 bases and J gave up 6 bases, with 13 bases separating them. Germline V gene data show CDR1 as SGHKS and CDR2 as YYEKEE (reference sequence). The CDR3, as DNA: TGTGCCAGCACCCATATCCTCGGCAATGAGCAGTTCTTC. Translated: CASTHILGNEQFF.

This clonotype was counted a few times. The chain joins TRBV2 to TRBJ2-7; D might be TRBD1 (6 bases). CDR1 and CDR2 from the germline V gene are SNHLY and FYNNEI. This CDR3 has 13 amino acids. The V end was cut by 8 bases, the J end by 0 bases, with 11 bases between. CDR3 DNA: TGTGCCAGCCTGGACAGCCTCTCCTACGAGCAGTACTTC. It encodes CASLDSLSYEQYF.

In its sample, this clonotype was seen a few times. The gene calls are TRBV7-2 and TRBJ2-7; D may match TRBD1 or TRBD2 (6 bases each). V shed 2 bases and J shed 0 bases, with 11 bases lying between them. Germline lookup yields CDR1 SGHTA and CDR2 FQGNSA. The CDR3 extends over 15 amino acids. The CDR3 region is CASSLFRGRSYEQYF. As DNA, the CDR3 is TGTGCCAGCAGCTTATTCCGGGGGCGCTCCTACGAGCAGTACTTC.

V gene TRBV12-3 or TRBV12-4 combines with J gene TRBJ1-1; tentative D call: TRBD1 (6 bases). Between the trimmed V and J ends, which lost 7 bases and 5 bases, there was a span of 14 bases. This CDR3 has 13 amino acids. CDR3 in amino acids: CASIHRAGTEAFF. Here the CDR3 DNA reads TGTGCCAGCATTCACAGGGCGGGTACTGAAGCTTTCTTT.

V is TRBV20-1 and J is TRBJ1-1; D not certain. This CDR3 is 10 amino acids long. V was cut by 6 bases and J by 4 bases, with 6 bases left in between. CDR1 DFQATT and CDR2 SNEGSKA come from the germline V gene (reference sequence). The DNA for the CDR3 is TGCAGTGCAAGGACCACTGAAGCTTTCTTT. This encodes CSARTTEAFF.

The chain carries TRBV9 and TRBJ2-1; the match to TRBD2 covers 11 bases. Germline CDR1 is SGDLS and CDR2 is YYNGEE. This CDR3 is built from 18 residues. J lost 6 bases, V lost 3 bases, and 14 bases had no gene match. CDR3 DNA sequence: TGTGCCAGCAGCGCAACCACTCCCGGGACTAGCGGTATCAATGAGCAGTTCTTC. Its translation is CASSATTPGTSGINEQFF.

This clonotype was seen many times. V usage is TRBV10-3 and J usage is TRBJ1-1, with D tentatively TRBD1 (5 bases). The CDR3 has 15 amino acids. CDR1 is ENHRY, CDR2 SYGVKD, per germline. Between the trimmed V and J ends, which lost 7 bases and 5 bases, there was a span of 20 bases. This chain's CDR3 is CAIKFNQGLDTEAFF. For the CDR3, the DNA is TGTGCCATCAAATTTAATCAGGGATTGGATACTGAAGCTTTCTTT.

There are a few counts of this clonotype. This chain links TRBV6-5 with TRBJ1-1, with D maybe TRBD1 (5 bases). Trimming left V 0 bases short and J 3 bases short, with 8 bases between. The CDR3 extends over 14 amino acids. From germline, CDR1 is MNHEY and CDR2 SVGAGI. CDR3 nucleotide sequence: TGTGCCAGCAGTTACTCGAAGGGACACACTGAAGCTTTCTTT. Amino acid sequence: CASSYSKGHTEAFF.

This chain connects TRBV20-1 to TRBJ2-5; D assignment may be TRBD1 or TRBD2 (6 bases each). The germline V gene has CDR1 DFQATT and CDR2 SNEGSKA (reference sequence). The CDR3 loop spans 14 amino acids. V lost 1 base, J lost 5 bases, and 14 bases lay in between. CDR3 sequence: CSARAGATRETQYF. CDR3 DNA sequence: TGCAGTGCTAGAGCGGGGGCTACCAGGGAGACCCAGTACTTC.

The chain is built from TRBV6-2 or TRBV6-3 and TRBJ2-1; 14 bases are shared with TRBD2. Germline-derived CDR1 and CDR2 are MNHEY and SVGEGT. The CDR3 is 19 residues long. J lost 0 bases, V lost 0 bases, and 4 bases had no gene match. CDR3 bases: TGTGCCAGCAGTTACTCGGGGACTAGCGGGGGAAGCTCCTACAATGAGCAGTTCTTC. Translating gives CASSYSGTSGGSSYNEQFF.